Listed below are T cell receptor beta chains from one sample, sequenced in a study of identical twins. TCRdb fed the 5' RACE reads into MiXCR, producing one record per CDR3 protein. The table records a few hundred thousand distinct CDR3 sequences, roughly 9.5% of them present only once. These same records also appear under a second study, on yellow fever vaccine responses in identical twins.

Input material: PBMCs. These receptors were collected from a woman aged 18-30 years in good health. Each CDR3 is given with its conserved first and last residue. D genes are given only for firm matches. Expanded clones get a size class; other rows say once, few or many, or leave the size out.

V gene: TRBV6-1; clone size: few; D gene: TRBD1; J gene: TRBJ2-7; CDR3 DNA: TGTGCCAGCAGCGACAGGGATGTGCGCGAGCAGTACTTC; CDR3 protein: CASSDRDVREQYF
V gene: TRBV15; clone size: few; D gene: .; J gene: TRBJ1-6; CDR3 DNA: TGTGCCACCCAGGCGGGACTGTTAAATTCACCCCTCCACTTT; CDR3 protein: CATQAGLLNSPLHF
V gene: TRBV28; clone size: many; D gene: .; J gene: TRBJ1-5; CDR3 DNA: TGTGCCAGCAGTTTAGTTAGCAATAATCAGCCCCAGCATTTT; CDR3 protein: CASSLVSNNQPQHF
V gene: TRBV25-1; clone size: few; D gene: TRBD2; J gene: TRBJ2-1; CDR3 DNA: TGTGCCAGCAGTTCCTTGGGGGGGGACAATGAGCAGTTCTTC; CDR3 protein: CASSSLGGDNEQFF
V gene: TRBV5-6; clone size: many; D gene: TRBD1; J gene: TRBJ1-1; CDR3 DNA: TGTGCCAGCAGCTCGGACAGGCGCACTGAAGCTTTCTTT; CDR3 protein: CASSSDRRTEAFF
V gene: TRBV7-2; clone size: .; D gene: TRBD2; J gene: TRBJ2-5; CDR3 DNA: TGTGCCAGCAGCTTAGGTGGGACTAGCGGGAGCGGGAAGACCCAGTACTTC; CDR3 protein: CASSLGGTSGSGKTQYF
V gene: TRBV20-1; clone size: .; D gene: .; J gene: TRBJ2-5; CDR3 DNA: TGCAGTGCTGGCCCGATTCAAGAGACCCAGTACTTC; CDR3 protein: CSAGPIQETQYF
V gene: TRBV11-2; clone size: many; D gene: .; J gene: TRBJ2-6; CDR3 DNA: TGTGCCAGTACGAGGGGGACAACTCTTTCTCTTCTGACTTTC; CDR3 protein: CASTRGTTLSLLTF
V gene: TRBV28; clone size: many; D gene: TRBD1; J gene: TRBJ2-7; CDR3 DNA: TGTGCCAGCAAAGACACGGGACAGGGGTCCTACGAGCAGTACTTC; CDR3 protein: CASKDTGQGSYEQYF
V gene: TRBV6-1; clone size: few; D gene: .; J gene: TRBJ1-5; CDR3 DNA: TGTGCCAGCAGCGAACCTGGCGGGGATCAGCCCCAGCATTTT; CDR3 protein: CASSEPGGDQPQHF
V gene: TRBV29-1; clone size: .; D gene: .; J gene: TRBJ2-5; CDR3 DNA: TGCAGCGTTGAGGGGGCGGGAGAGACCCAGTACTTC; CDR3 protein: CSVEGAGETQYF
V gene: TRBV2; clone size: few; D gene: TRBD1; J gene: TRBJ2-7; CDR3 DNA: TGTGCCAGCAACTCCCAGGGACAGTCCTACGAGCAGTACTTC; CDR3 protein: CASNSQGQSYEQYF
V gene: TRBV20-1; clone size: many; D gene: TRBD2; J gene: TRBJ2-1; CDR3 DNA: TGCAGTGCTACACCCTGGACTAGCGGGGGGTCCTACAATGAGCAGTTCTTC; CDR3 protein: CSATPWTSGGSYNEQFF
V gene: TRBV6-1; clone size: few; D gene: .; J gene: TRBJ1-5; CDR3 DNA: TGTGCCACCAGACGGGGACCCAATCAGCCCCAGCATTTT; CDR3 protein: CATRRGPNQPQHF
V gene: TRBV6-8; clone size: .; D gene: TRBD1; J gene: TRBJ2-6; CDR3 DNA: TGTGCCAGCGGGATCCGGGACAGGCGACTGTCTGGGGCCAACGTCCTGACTTTC; CDR3 protein: CASGIRDRRLSGANVLTF
V gene: TRBV12-3/TRBV12-4; clone size: .; D gene: .; J gene: TRBJ2-2; CDR3 DNA: TGTGCCAGCAGTCCCCAGGGGAGCGGGGCCGGGGAGCTGTTTTTT; CDR3 protein: CASSPQGSGAGELFF